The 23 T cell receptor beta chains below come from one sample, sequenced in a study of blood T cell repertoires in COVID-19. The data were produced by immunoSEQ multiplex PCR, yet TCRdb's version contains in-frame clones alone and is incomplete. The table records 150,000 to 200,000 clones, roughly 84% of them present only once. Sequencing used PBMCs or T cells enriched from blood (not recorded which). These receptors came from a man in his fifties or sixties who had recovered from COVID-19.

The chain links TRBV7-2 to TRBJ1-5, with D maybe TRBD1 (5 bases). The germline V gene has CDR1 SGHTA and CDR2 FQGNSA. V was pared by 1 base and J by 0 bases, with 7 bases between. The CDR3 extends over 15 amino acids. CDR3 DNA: TGTGCCAGCAGCTTAGAAGGGGTTAGCAATCAGCCCCAGCATTTT. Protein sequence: CASSLEGVSNQPQHF.

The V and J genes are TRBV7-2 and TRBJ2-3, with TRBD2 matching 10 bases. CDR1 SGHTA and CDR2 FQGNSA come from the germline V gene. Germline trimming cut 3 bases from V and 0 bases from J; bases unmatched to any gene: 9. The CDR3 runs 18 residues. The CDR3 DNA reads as TGTGCCAGCAGCTTTGGCCAAGCGGGGGGGTGGAGCACAGATACGCAGTATTTT. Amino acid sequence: CASSFGQAGGWSTDTQYF.

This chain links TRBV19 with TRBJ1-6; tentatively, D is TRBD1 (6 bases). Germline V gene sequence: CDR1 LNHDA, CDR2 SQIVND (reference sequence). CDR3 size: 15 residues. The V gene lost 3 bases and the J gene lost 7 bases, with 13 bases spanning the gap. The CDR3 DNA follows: TGTGCCAGTAGTATCCCGGACAGAGGGAATTCACCCCTCCACTTT. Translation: CASSIPDRGNSPLHF.

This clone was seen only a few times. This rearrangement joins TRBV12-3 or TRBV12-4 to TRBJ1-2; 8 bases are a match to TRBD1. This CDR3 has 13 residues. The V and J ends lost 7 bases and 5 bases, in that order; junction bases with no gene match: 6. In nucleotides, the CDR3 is TGTGCCAGCACCATGGACAGGGATTATGGCTACACCTTC. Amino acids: CASTMDRDYGYTF.

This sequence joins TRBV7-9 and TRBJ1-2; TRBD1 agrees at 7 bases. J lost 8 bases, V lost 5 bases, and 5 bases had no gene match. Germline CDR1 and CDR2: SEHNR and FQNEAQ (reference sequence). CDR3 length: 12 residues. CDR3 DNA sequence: TGTGCCAGCAGCGACAGGGTGTTCGGCTACACCTTC. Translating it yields CASSDRVFGYTF. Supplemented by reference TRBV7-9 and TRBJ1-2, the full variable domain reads DTGVSQNPRHKITKRGQNVTFRCDPISEHNRLYWYRQTLGQGPEFLTYFQNEAQLEKSRLLSDRFSAERPKGSFSTLEIQRTEQGDSAMYLCASSDRVFGYTFGSGTRLTVV.

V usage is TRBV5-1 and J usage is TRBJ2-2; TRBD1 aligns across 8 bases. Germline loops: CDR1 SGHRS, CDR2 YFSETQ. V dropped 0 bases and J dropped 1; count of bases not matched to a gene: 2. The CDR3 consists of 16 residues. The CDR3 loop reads CASSLVGQGNTGELFF. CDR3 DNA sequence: TGCGCCAGCAGCTTGGTTGGACAGGGGAACACCGGGGAGCTGTTTTTT.

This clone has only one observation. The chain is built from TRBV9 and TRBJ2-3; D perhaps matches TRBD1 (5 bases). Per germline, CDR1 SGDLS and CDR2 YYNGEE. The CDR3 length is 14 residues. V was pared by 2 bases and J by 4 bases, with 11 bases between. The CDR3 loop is CASSVGRVADTQYF. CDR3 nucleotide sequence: TGTGCCAGCAGCGTGGGCAGGGTAGCAGATACGCAGTATTTT.

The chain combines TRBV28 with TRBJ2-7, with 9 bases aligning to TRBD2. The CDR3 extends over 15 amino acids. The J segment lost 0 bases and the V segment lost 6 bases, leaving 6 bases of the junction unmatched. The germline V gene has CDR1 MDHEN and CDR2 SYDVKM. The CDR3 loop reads CASSLSGGSSYEQYF. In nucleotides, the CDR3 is TGTGCCAGCAGCCTTAGCGGGGGCAGCTCCTACGAGCAGTACTTC.

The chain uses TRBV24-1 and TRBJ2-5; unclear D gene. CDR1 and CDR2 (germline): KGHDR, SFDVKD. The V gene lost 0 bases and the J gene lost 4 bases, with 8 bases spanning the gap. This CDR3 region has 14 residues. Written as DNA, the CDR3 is TGTGCCACCAGTGATTTGGGCAGGTCAGAGACCCAGTACTTC. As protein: CATSDLGRSETQYF.

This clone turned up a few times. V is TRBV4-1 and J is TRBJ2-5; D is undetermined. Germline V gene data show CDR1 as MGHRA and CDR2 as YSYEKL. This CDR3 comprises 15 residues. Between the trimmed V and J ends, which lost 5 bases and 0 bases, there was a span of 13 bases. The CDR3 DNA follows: TGCGCCAGCAGCGATCCCACTTCTTACCAAGAGACCCAGTACTTC. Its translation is CASSDPTSYQETQYF.

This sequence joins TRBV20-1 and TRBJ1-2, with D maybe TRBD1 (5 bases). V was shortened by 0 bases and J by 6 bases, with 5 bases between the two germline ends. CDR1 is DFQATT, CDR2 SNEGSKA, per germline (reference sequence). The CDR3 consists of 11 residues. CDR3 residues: CSARDRDGYTF. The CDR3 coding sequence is TGCAGTGCTAGAGACAGGGATGGCTACACCTTC.

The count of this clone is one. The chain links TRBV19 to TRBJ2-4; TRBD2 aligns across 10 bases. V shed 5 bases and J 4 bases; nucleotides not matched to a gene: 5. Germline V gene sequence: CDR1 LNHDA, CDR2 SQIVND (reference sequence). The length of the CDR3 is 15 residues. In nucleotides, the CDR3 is TGTGCCAGTAGTCCCTGGACTAGCGGAAAAAACATTCAGTACTTC. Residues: CASSPWTSGKNIQYF. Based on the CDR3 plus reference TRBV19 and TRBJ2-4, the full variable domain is DGGITQSPKYLFRKEGQNVTLSCEQNLNHDAMYWYRQDPGQGLRLIYYSQIVNDFQKGDIAEGYSVSREKKESFPLTVTSAQKNPTAFYLCASSPWTSGKNIQYFGAGTRLSVL.

For the CDR3, the DNA is TGTGCCAGCAGCGTAGGGTCGACAGGGAGCTACGAGCAGTACTTC. Translated, it gives CASSVGSTGSYEQYF. The chain links TRBV9 to TRBJ2-7, with TRBD1 matching 7 bases. The length of the CDR3 is 15 residues. V was clipped by 0 bases and J by 3 bases; unmatched bases: 6. Germline lookup yields CDR1 SGDLS and CDR2 YYNGEE.

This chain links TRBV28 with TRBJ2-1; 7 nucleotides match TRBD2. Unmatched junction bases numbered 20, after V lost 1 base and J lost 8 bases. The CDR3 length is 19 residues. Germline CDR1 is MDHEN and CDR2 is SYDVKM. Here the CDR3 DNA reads TGTGCCAGCAGTTTATTTAAATCAATGGTCGCGGGAGAAGCGGATGAGCAGTTCTTC. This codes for CASSLFKSMVAGEADEQFF.

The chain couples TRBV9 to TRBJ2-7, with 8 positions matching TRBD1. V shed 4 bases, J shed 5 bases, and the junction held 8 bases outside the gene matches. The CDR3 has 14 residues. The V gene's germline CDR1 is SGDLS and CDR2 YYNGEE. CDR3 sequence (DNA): TGTGCCAGCAGCCAAGGACAGGGCTGGGACGAGCAGTACTTC. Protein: CASSQGQGWDEQYF.

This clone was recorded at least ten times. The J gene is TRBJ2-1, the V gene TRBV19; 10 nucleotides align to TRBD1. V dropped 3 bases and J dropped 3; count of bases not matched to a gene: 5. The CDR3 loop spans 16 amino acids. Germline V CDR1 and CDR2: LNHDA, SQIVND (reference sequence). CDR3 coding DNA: TGTGCCAGTAGTATGAGGCGGACAGGGGGCTACAATGAGCAGTTCTTC. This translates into CASSMRRTGGYNEQFF.

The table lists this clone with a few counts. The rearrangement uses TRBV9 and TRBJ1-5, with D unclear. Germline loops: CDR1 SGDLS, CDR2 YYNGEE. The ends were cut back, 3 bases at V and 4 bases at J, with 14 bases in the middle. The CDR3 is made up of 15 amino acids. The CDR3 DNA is TGTGCCAGCAGCGGCCCGGGTGGTGGGAATCAGCCCCAGCATTTT. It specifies CASSGPGGGNQPQHF.

The CDR3 DNA follows: TGTGCCAGCAGTGTAGCGGGGGCTGGTCCGTACAATGAGCAGTTCTTC. Amino acids: CASSVAGAGPYNEQFF. The chain joins TRBV6-4 to TRBJ2-1; 9 bases are shared with TRBD2. Germline-derived CDR1 and CDR2 are MRHNA and SNTAGT. This CDR3 has 16 amino acids. With 4 bases clipped from V and 4 bases from J, the junction kept 8 bases outside the gene matches.

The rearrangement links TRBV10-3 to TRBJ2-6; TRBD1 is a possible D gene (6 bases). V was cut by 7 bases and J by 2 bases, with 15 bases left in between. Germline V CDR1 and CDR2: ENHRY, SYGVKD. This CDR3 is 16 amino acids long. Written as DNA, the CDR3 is TGTGCCATCACTACATCCTCAGGGGCTGGGGCCAACGTCCTGACTTTC. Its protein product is CAITTSSGAGANVLTF.

The CDR3 coding sequence is TGTGCCAGCAGCTTAGGGATAGCGGGAGGGTACGAGCAGTACTTC. The encoded protein is CASSLGIAGGYEQYF. The rearrangement uses TRBV11-2 and TRBJ2-7; TRBD2 matches at 11 bases. V was pared by 1 base and J by 4 bases, with 3 bases of the junction left unmatched. CDR1 and CDR2 (germline): SGHAT, FQNNGV. The CDR3 sequence is 15 residues long. Variable domain in full (rest from reference TRBV11-2 and TRBJ2-7): EAGVAQSPRYKIIEKRQSVAFWCNPISGHATLYWYQQILGQGPKLLIQFQNNGVVDDSQLPKDRFSAERLKGVDSTLKIQPAKLEDSAVYLCASSLGIAGGYEQYFGPGTRLTVT.

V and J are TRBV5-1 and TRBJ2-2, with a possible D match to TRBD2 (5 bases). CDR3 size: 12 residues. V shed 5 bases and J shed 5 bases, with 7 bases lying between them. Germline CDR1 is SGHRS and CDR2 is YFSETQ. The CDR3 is CASRGGTGELFF. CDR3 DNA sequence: TGCGCCAGCAGAGGCGGGACCGGGGAGCTGTTTTTT.

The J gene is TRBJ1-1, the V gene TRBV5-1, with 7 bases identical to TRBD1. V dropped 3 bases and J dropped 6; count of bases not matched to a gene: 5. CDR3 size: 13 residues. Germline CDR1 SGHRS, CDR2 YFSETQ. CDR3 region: CASSSQGTAEAFF. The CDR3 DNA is TGCGCCAGCAGCTCACAGGGGACCGCTGAAGCTTTCTTT.

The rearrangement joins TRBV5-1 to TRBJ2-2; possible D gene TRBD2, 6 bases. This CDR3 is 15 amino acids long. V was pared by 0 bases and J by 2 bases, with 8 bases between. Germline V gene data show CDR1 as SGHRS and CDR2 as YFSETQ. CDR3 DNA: TGCGCCAGCAGCTTGGTAGCGGCTAACACCGGGGAGCTGTTTTTT. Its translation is CASSLVAANTGELFF.